One T cell receptor beta chain is described in this entry. Antigen: not known. Germline V gene sequence: CDR1 SNHLY, CDR2 FYNNEI. V was trimmed by 1 base and J by 13 bases, leaving 7 bases between them. CDR3 length equals 10 residues. The source of the sample is a study of T cell responses to AZD1222 COVID-19 vaccine. Turning to the study itself: The analysis combined second doses at about 4 or about 12 weeks. Broader study findings: At study baseline, merely five or six AZD1222 recipients were seropositive. White British donors predominated, females outnumbered males, and clonal diversity was possibly underestimated. Epitopes outside B.1.351 and B.1.1.7 mutated regions reportedly drew nearly half of spike TCRs.

Repertoires were generated with immunoSEQ multiplex PCR, while TCRdb's copy carries only in-frame clones and drops some. The sample includes about 150,000 clones, roughly 90% of them seen just once. V gene TRBV2 combines with J gene TRBJ1-2; D may be TRBD1 (5 bases). The TCR sequence derives from an adult in good health. Specimen: peripheral blood, collected on day 0 of AZD1222 vaccination. The CDR3 region is CASSEEGLTF. The CDR3 nucleotides are TGTGCCAGCAGTGAAGAGGGGCTCACCTTC.